The entry below describes one T cell receptor beta chain. This clone came up a few times. Its antigen is currently not known. One base away there is no much larger clone; base qualities are not given. Libraries were made using the immunoSEQ multiplex PCR assay. The multiplex PCR relied on a mix of 60 forward primers for TCR Vbeta segments and 13 reverse primers for TCR Jbeta segments. A multiplex PCR assay on genomic DNA amplified the CDR3 region of rearranged TCR beta genes. Amplified TCR beta libraries were sequenced as 87-base-pair reads on the Illumina HiSeq System. In the source study's methods: A later analysis tallied tens of millions of unique TCR beta chains across the roughly 610 repertoires, and some 12 million of those chains were shared by two or more donors. Raw reads were error-corrected and collapsed into unique sequences by a nearest-neighbor algorithm in which closely related sequences were merged to remove PCR and sequencing errors. CDR3 sequences were aligned to IMGT reference sequences to assign V, D and J gene segments. For a sequence to be retained, a match of at least six nucleotides was required to both a V gene segment and a J gene segment. A rearrangement counted as productive if the CDR3 had no stop codons and remained in frame with V and J, and every other rearrangement counted as non-productive. Following IMGT convention, CDR3 was defined as the stretch from the second conserved V-encoded cysteine up to the conserved J-encoded phenylalanine. In an earlier analysis of roughly 610 of the donors, sequences lacking an unambiguous match to a single V gene segment were excluded. An earlier analysis of fewer than 750 of the donors classified V segments as functional when productive rearrangements were above 56.7% and as segregating when the standard deviation between donors was above 5%. A statistical classification framework was developed to diagnose cytomegalovirus status using the catalog of TCR beta chain sequences. In a later analysis, V and J genes were assigned by comparing TCR nucleotide sequences against IMGT/GENE-DB human TR gene sequences. Using the TCRdist pipeline, a later analysis assigned CDR3 sequences along with most-parsimonious VDJ recombination scenarios. In a later analysis, each TCR beta chain was defined by its CDR3 amino acid sequence together with its V-gene family, and reads without a unique V-gene family were excluded. In a later analysis, several hundred highly shared, low-generation-probability nucleotide sequences were removed to address suspected cross-contamination and a sequencing artifact. For each public chain, a later analysis derived a clonal expansion index from normalized ranks of inferred template counts within each repertoire. A later analysis computed generation probabilities with a VDJ recombination model fitted to out-of-frame rearrangements, and checked the results against IGoR. A later analysis scored TCR-TCR, TCR-HLA and TCR-CMV co-occurrence with hypergeometric tests, applying a repertoire-size bias correction to TCR pairs. A later analysis estimated false discovery rates by permuting HLA or CMV assignments 20 times. A later analysis grouped co-occurring TCRs with DBSCAN, adding TCRdist sequence similarity when clustering within HLA-allele-positive subsets. Repertoires with fewer than 30,000 or more than 120,000 public chains, plus five repertoires with anomalous nucleotide sharing, were excluded from co-occurrence clustering. The clones in this table, taken by TCRdb from immuneACCESS, are in-frame only. Not every clone is retained; where verified, under half of the shortfall comes from an unresolved V gene, and the cause of the rest is unknown. That table gives V, J and clone size, and the DNA gave D and trimming. The sample table shows 120,000 or so clones, and approximately 78% are seen once. The top ten hold roughly 1.2% of the sample.

Relative to germline, V is 4 bases shorter and J is 0 bases shorter, with 12 bases between their ends. The CDR3, from cysteine to phenylalanine, totals 15 residues. The entry retains the CDR3 DNA only, 45 bases that are in frame from base 1. The germline V gene gives CDR1 as LGHNA and CDR2 as YSLEER. These data originate in a study of cytomegalovirus exposure and HLA in healthy donors (dated by TCRdb to 2015 to 2018). As for the study more broadly: In an earlier analysis of 587 of the donors, around 300 Gb of sequence data and approximately 100 million unique TCR beta sequences from about 179 million T cells were reported. An early release covering 550 to 700 HLA-typed donors comprised around 300 gigabases of sequencing data and roughly 86 million unique TCR sequences. Of the 300 to 500 genotyped donors, 81% were placed in the genetic ancestry cluster associated with self-reported Caucasian donors. The aim of the study was to test whether cataloging public T cell receptors could identify signatures of past pathogen exposure. The T cell repertoires of roughly 660 subjects were profiled by immunosequencing and related to cytomegalovirus serostatus. In addition to the first cohort of about 650 subjects, a separate validation cohort of 120 different subjects was used. High-throughput TCR immunosequencing, statistical association of individual TCRs with disease status, and machine learning were combined to predict cytomegalovirus infection status. A later analysis re-analyzed previously published TCR beta repertoires from approximately 670 donors and added high-resolution HLA genotyping to study TCR occurrence patterns. Rather than drawing on any new phenotypic data, the later analysis identified candidate immune exposures from TCR beta sequences and the way those sequences occurred across donors. In an earlier analysis of a few hundred of the donors, high-throughput TCR beta sequencing was used to judge whether each TCR beta V gene segment behaved as functional or pseudogenic. Donor age, sex, ethnicity and CMV serostatus were compiled alongside the repertoire data. In a later genetic analysis, genome-wide SNP genotypes for about 65% of the roughly 670 donors were used, and that subset was treated as a discovery cohort. All discovery cohort repertoires had been generated on a single sequencing platform. Both class I and class II loci were covered by HLA typing, at four-digit resolution. The number of donors typed differed by locus, with about 620-630 for A, B, C, DRB1 and DQB1, about 500 for DQA1, 600 to 610 for DPA1, and around 450 for DPB1. Because of strong linkage in the cohort, roughly five DR-DQ haplotypes were treated as single units for association and clustering. On average, around 230,000 unique TCR beta nucleotide sequences were sequenced per donor among a few hundred genotyped donors of the cohort, with about 17% of those sequences being non-productive.

The paper as a whole reports these results and caveats: Some IMGT-functional V segments, including TRBV6-2 and TRBV6-3, could not be told apart with the 87-base-pair reads, so those segments were excluded. Approximately 18 rarely observed V segments, including chromosome 9 orphons, were excluded from the earlier analysis of several hundred of the donors because counts were too low. Most TCR sequences were seen in very few donors, while some public TCRs were found in many individuals. An association between a missense DCLRE1C variant and V-gene and J-gene trimming of TCR beta chains was found in a later genetic analysis and replicated in an independent cohort. The only immune exposure information available for the cohort was CMV serostatus. According to a later genetic analysis, donors in an Asian-associated ancestry cluster had fewer N-insertions in productive TCRs than the approximately 670-donor mean. The classifier was reported to diagnose cytomegalovirus status with high specificity and sensitivity in both the original and validation cohorts. Because some donors lacked HLA typing at each locus, the association tests relied only on the typed subset. A cluster of highly shared sequence variants was judged likely to represent a technical artifact of the sequencing pipeline. Correlated functional status among segregating V segments might be attributable to linkage disequilibrium, but an unknown experimental factor could not be ruled out. The cohort was sequenced for TCR beta chains only, and without alpha or paired-chain data the features that could be detected were limited. Presence/absence analyses assumed roughly uniform sequencing depth across donors, an assumption that may not hold. Most CMV-associated TCR beta chains appeared to be HLA-restricted in a later analysis, and the HLA associations seemed to be driven largely by CMV exposure. A further reported finding was that TCR beta sequences accurately predicted the HLA-A and HLA-B alleles for most subjects in the first cohort. In a later analysis, TCR association rates were found to vary across HLA loci, with the most associated TCRs seen for DRB1 alleles and the fewest for HLA-C alleles. According to the authors, the approach could potentially be generalized to other disease states and immunological phenotypes. When HLA alleles, especially DR and DQ, strongly co-occurred, attributing TCR associations to individual alleles was difficult. In an earlier analysis of several hundred of the donors, most TCR beta V segments were observed in productive rearrangements about 90% or about 30% of the time, broadly matching IMGT annotations. At a false discovery rate of 0.05, a later analysis linked around 15,000 TCR beta sequences to specific HLA alleles. In vitro tests confirmed that three of the cytomegalovirus-associated TCR beta chains recognize cytomegalovirus antigens. In a later analysis, HLA-associated TCR beta chains were found to be more clonally expanded and to have lower generation probabilities than equally common non-associated chains. A later analysis reported that several top co-occurrence clusters appeared linked to parvovirus B19, influenza, CMV and Epstein-Barr virus. The study gave a list of about 170 TCR beta chains associated with cytomegalovirus.

In total, approximately 610 healthy bone marrow donors made up the cohort. Cohort members were all nominally healthy when sampled, although unrecorded immune exposures were likely present. The donor tested CMV seronegative and was one of the 352 seronegative cohort members. A peripheral blood sample was provided by each donor, and peripheral blood mononuclear cells were used for TCR beta sequencing. Genomic DNA was extracted from the blood cell samples with the Qiagen DNeasy Blood Extraction Kit. Material: PBMCs. The chain uses TRBV4-3 and TRBJ1-1, with the D gene uncertain. The TCR comes from a woman in her twenties or thirties in good health and CMV-seronegative. In nucleotide form, the sequence is TGCGCCAGCAGCCTGCGAACTGAAATGAACACTGAAGCTTTCTTT. Translated, it gives CASSLRTEMNTEAFF.